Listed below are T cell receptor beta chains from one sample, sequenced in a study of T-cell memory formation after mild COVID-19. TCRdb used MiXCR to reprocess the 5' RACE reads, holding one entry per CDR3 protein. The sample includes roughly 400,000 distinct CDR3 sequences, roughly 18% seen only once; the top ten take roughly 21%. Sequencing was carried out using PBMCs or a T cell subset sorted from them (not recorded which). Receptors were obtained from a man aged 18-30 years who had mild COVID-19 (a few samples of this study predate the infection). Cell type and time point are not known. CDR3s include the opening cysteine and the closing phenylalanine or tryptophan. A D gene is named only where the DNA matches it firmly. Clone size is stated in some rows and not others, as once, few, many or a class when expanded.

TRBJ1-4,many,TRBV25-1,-,CASSGTNEKLFF,TGTGCCAGCAGTGGAACCAATGAAAAACTGTTTTTT
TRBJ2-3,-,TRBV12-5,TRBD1,CASASGQGTDTQYF,TGTGCTAGTGCCTCGGGACAGGGGACAGATACGCAGTATTTT
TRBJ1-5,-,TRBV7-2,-,CASSLVGGPRPGAQHF,TGTGCCAGCAGCTTAGTCGGGGGGCCACGACCGGGAGCCCAGCATTTT
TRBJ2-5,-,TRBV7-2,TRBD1,CASSLDWGRGQETQYF,TGTGCCAGCAGCTTAGATTGGGGCAGGGGGCAAGAGACCCAGTACTTC
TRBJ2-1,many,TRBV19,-,CASSMRGSSYNEQFF,TGTGCCAGTAGTATGCGGGGTAGCTCCTACAATGAGCAGTTCTTC
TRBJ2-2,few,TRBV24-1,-,CATSEAGAREELFF,TGTGCCACCAGTGAGGCTGGGGCCCGAGAGGAGCTGTTTTTT
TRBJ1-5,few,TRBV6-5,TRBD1,CASTFGTGQLPQHF,TGTGCCAGCACCTTCGGGACAGGCCAATTGCCCCAGCATTTT
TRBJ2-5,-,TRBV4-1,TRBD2,CASSQDPGGPKTQYF,TGCGCCAGCAGCCAAGATCCGGGGGGGCCGAAGACCCAGTACTTC
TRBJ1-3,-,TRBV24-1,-,CATSDPSGNTIYF,TGTGCCACCAGTGATCCCTCTGGAAACACCATATATTTT
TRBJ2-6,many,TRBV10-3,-,CAISESSGANVLTF,TGTGCCATCAGTGAGTCGTCTGGGGCCAACGTCCTGACTTTC
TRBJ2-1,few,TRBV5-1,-,CASSFGLGLDEQFF,TGCGCCAGCAGCTTTGGACTCGGTCTGGATGAGCAGTTCTTC
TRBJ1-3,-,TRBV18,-,CASSPLSSGSGNTIYF,TGTGCCAGCTCACCCCTCTCTTCCGGCTCTGGAAACACCATATATTTT
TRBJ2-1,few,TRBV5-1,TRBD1,CASHIEQGPRGEQFF,TGCGCCAGCCACATCGAACAGGGGCCGAGGGGTGAGCAGTTCTTC
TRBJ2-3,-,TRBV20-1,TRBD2,CSARGRGTDTQYF,TGCAGTGCTAGAGGGCGGGGGACAGATACGCAGTATTTT
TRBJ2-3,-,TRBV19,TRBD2,CASSTLRRGIADTQYF,TGTGCCAGTAGTACCCTGCGGCGGGGGATAGCAGATACGCAGTATTTT
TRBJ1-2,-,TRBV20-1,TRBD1,CSAMTGGIYGYTF,TGCAGTGCTATGACAGGGGGCATCTATGGCTACACCTTC
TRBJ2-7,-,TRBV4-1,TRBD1,CASKGVGTGGYEQYF,TGCGCCAGCAAGGGGGTCGGGACAGGGGGCTACGAGCAGTACTTC
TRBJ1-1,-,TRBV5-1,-,CASSLVGDNTEAFF,TGCGCCAGCAGCTTGGTCGGGGACAACACTGAAGCTTTCTTT
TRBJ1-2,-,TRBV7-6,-,CAVADGLDYGYTF,TGTGCCGTAGCCGACGGGCTCGACTATGGCTACACCTTC
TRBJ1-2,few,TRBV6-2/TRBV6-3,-,CASSYGGTRGYTF,TGTGCCAGCAGTTACGGCGGTACGAGGGGCTACACCTTC
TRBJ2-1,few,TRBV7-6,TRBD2,CASSFTSPAGGNNEQFF,TGTGCCAGCAGCTTTACTTCCCCAGCGGGGGGGAACAATGAGCAGTTCTTC
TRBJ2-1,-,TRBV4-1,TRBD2,CASSPRLAGGLQSYNEQFF,TGCGCCAGCAGCCCCAGGCTAGCGGGGGGGCTTCAATCCTACAATGAGCAGTTCTTC
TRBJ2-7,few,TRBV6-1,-,CASSALDGTYEQYF,TGTGCCAGCAGTGCTCTGGACGGGACCTACGAGCAGTACTTC
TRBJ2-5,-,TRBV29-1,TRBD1,CSVGPGGRETQYF,TGCAGCGTTGGCCCAGGGGGAAGGGAGACCCAGTACTTC
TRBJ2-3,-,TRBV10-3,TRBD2,CAIMGGGADTQYF,TGTGCCATCATGGGCGGGGGTGCAGATACGCAGTATTTT
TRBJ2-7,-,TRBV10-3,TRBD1,CAISDLGRDRELYEQYF,TGTGCCATCAGTGATCTGGGCCGGGACAGGGAACTATACGAGCAGTACTTC
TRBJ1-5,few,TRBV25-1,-,CASSEAGNNQPQHF,TGTGCCAGCAGTGAAGCAGGAAACAATCAGCCCCAGCATTTT
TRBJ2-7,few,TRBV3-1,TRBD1,CASSQDRGLYEQYF,TGTGCCAGCAGCCAAGATAGGGGGCTGTACGAGCAGTACTTC
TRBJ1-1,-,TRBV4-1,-,CASSQDGTPEAFF,TGTGCCAGCAGCCAAGATGGGACCCCTGAAGCTTTCTTT
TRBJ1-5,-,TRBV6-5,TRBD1,CASSYSMGQGLDQPQHF,TGTGCCAGCAGTTACTCGATGGGACAGGGTCTCGATCAGCCCCAGCATTTT
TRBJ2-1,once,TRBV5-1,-,CAPDAAGDVNEQFF,TGCGCTCCGGACGCGGCAGGAGATGTCAATGAGCAGTTCTTC
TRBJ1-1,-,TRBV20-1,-,CSAFLPGGTEAFF,TGCAGTGCTTTCCTCCCAGGTGGCACTGAAGCTTTCTTT
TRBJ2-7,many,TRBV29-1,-,CSVGNTYEQYF,TGCAGCGTGGGGAACACCTACGAGCAGTACTTC
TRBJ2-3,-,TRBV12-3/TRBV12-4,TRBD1,CASSFGFGGQGDTQYF,TGTGCCAGCAGTTTTGGGTTTGGAGGACAGGGGGATACGCAGTATTTT
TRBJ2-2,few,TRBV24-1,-,CATSGSNTGELFF,TGTGCCACCAGTGGATCGAACACCGGGGAGCTGTTTTTT
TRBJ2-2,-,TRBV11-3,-,CASSLEGRALRDSNTGELFF,TGTGCCAGCAGCTTAGAGGGCCGGGCCCTCAGGGATTCGAACACCGGGGAGCTGTTTTTT
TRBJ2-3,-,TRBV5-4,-,CASSWGDPTYLTDTQYF,TGTGCCAGCAGCTGGGGTGACCCGACTTACCTCACAGATACGCAGTATTTT
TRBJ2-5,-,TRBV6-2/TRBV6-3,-,CASSPQGVGETQYF,TGTGCCAGCAGCCCACAGGGCGTTGGGGAGACCCAGTACTTC
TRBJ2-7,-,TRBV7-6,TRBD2,CASSLASGGYEQYF,TGTGCCAGCAGCTTGGCTAGCGGGGGCTACGAGCAGTACTTC
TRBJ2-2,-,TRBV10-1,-,CASPGGNTGELFF,TGCGCCAGCCCCGGAGGGAACACCGGGGAGCTGTTTTTT
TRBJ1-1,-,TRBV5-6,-,CASSLPYLNTEAFF,TGTGCCAGCAGTCTCCCATACCTGAACACTGAAGCTTTCTTT